Shown below are 16 T cell receptor beta chains from a single sample sequenced in a study of blood T cell repertoires in COVID-19. Profiling relied on immunoSEQ multiplex PCR, and the TCRdb table lists in-frame clones only, not all of them. The data show some 20,000 clones, about 90% seen once. What was sequenced was peripheral blood. The receptors derive from a human donor in a cohort sampled during active COVID-19.

The chain combines TRBV18 with TRBJ2-3; D ambiguous. Trimming took 7 bases from V and 5 from J, leaving 4 bases between them. Germline V gives CDR1 KGHSH, CDR2 LQKENI. The CDR3 is made up of 10 amino acids. The DNA of the CDR3 is TGTGCCAGCTACAGAGATACGCAGTATTTT. Translating gives CASYRDTQYF.

The chain couples TRBV28 to TRBJ1-1, with 7 bases aligning to TRBD1. The trim removed 10 bases at V and 2 bases at J, leaving 13 bases unmatched. This CDR3 contains 15 residues. Germline V gene sequence: CDR1 MDHEN, CDR2 SYDVKM. CDR3 coding DNA: TGTGCCATCCGCGAGGGGGCATCGGGAAACACTGAAGCTTTCTTT. As protein: CAIREGASGNTEAFF.

This chain connects TRBV4-1 to TRBJ2-3; the D gene is possibly TRBD1 (5 bases). This CDR3 is built from 16 residues. Germline assignment: CDR1 MGHRA and CDR2 YSYEKL. The V and J ends lost 5 bases and 3 bases respectively, with 18 bases between them. The CDR3 nucleotides are TGCGCCAGCAGCACCCAGGCCAGGGAATTGACAGATACGCAGTATTTT. Its protein is CASSTQARELTDTQYF.

V is TRBV28 and J is TRBJ2-3, with 7 nucleotides matching TRBD1. The CDR3 contains 15 residues. Trimming removed 8 bases from V and 6 bases from J; junction bases left unmatched: 14. Germline V gene sequence: CDR1 MDHEN, CDR2 SYDVKM. The CDR3 nucleotides are TGTGCCAGCGGGCTACAGGGGATTTCGACGGATACGCAGTATTTT. Its translation: CASGLQGISTDTQYF.

This chain uses TRBV6-2 or TRBV6-3 with TRBJ1-1, with D hard to call. The CDR3 is 15 residues long. Trimming shortened V by 4 bases and J by 4 bases, and 16 bases separated the two germline ends. Germline values: CDR1 MNHEY, CDR2 SVGEGT. CDR3 protein: CASSLGWIYRTEAFF. The CDR3 bases are TGTGCCAGCAGTTTGGGCTGGATTTATCGCACTGAAGCTTTCTTT.

The V call is TRBV25-1, the J call TRBJ2-7; the match to TRBD1 covers 7 bases. This CDR3 spans 14 amino acids. The V gene's germline CDR1 is MGHDK and CDR2 SYGVNS. V gave up 8 bases and J gave up 0 bases; unmatched junction bases: 7. CDR3 in amino acids: CASLQGVPSYEQYV. The CDR3 DNA sequence: TGTGCCAGCCTCCAGGGGGTCCCCTCCTACGAGCAGTACGTC.

The rearrangement links TRBV10-3 to TRBJ2-3, with D possibly TRBD1 on 6 matching bases. The germline V gene encodes CDR1 ENHRY and CDR2 SYGVKD. The V and J ends lost 7 bases and 4 bases respectively, with 15 bases between them. This CDR3 is 14 amino acids long. CDR3 region: CAIKTGWFADTQYF. CDR3 in DNA: TGTGCCATCAAAACAGGGTGGTTTGCAGATACGCAGTATTTT.

This chain joins TRBV30 and TRBJ1-1; TRBD1 matches 11 bases. The CDR3 extends over 17 amino acids. Losses at the gene ends were 1 base for V and 1 base for J; bases not matched to a gene: 8. In germline, CDR1 is GTSNPN, CDR2 SVGIG (reference sequence). The DNA for the CDR3 is TGTGCCTGGAGTGGGAAGGACAGGGGGCTCGGGAACACTGAAGCTTTCTTT. This translates into CAWSGKDRGLGNTEAFF.

By frequency in the sample, this clone is medium-sized. This rearrangement joins TRBV12-3 or TRBV12-4 to TRBJ1-1; tentatively, D is TRBD1 (5 bases). This CDR3 region has 11 residues. V was cut by 5 bases and J by 7 bases, with 8 bases left in between. The CDR3 spells CASSPGGEAFF. The CDR3 region has the DNA TGTGCCAGCAGTCCCGGGGGTGAAGCTTTCTTT.

The chain is built from TRBV2 and TRBJ1-5, with TRBD1 identical over 8 bases. Trimming cost V 7 bases and J 4 bases; bases outside gene matches: 6. There are 14 residues in the CDR3. Per germline, CDR1 SNHLY and CDR2 FYNNEI. In DNA, the CDR3 is TGTGCCAGCATGTTACAGGGGGGGAATCAGCCCCAGCATTTT. It translates to CASMLQGGNQPQHF.

The V call is TRBV18, the J call TRBJ2-1; D not certain. V shed 5 bases and J shed 9 bases, with 14 bases lying between them. CDR3 size: 13 residues. The V gene's germline CDR1 is KGHSH and CDR2 LQKENI. Written as DNA, the CDR3 is TGTGCCAGCTCATCGAGCCGTGGTCCTGAGCAGTTCTTC. Translation gives CASSSSRGPEQFF.

This sequence joins TRBV7-6 and TRBJ1-4; the D is unclear. CDR3 size: 16 residues. The V end was cut by 6 bases, the J end by 3 bases, with 17 bases between. Germline CDR1 is SGHVS and CDR2 is FNYEAQ. The CDR3 region is CASRLYSGPSNEKLFF. CDR3 DNA: TGTGCCAGCAGGCTGTACAGCGGACCTTCTAATGAAAAACTGTTTTTT.

The chain uses TRBV30 and TRBJ1-4; 8 nucleotides match TRBD1. J was trimmed by 7 bases and V by 3 bases; bases with no gene match: 4. The germline V gene has CDR1 GTSNPN and CDR2 SVGIG (reference sequence). The CDR3 runs 13 residues. The CDR3 DNA follows: TGTGCCTGGAGCCGGACAGGGCTTGAAAAACTGTTTTTT. This sequence encodes CAWSRTGLEKLFF.

The chain couples TRBV19 to TRBJ1-5, with 9 bases matching TRBD1. Per the germline V gene, CDR1 is LNHDA and CDR2 is SQIVND (reference sequence). The V gene end was trimmed by 5 bases and the J gene end by 5 bases; junction bases not matched to a gene: 7. The CDR3 has 15 amino acids. Here the CDR3 reads CASSAGTGRYQPQHF. DNA of the CDR3: TGTGCCAGTAGTGCCGGGACAGGGAGGTATCAGCCCCAGCATTTT. The full variable domain, rest sourced from reference TRBV19 and TRBJ1-5, is DGGITQSPKYLFRKEGQNVTLSCEQNLNHDAMYWYRQDPGQGLRLIYYSQIVNDFQKGDIAEGYSVSREKKESFPLTVTSAQKNPTAFYLCASSAGTGRYQPQHFGDGTRLSIL.

This clone was detected only once. The chain joins TRBV11-2 to TRBJ1-4; TRBD1 matches 7 bases. This CDR3 comprises 16 residues. V lost 1 base to trimming and J lost 8 bases; unmatched junction nucleotides: 10. Germline CDR1 reads SGHAT; CDR2 reads FQNNGV. The chain's CDR3 is CASSLVPGGRGEKLFF. CDR3 coding DNA: TGTGCCAGCAGCTTAGTCCCAGGGGGTCGGGGAGAAAAACTGTTTTTT.

The CDR3 reads CASTESGANQPQHF. In nucleotides, the CDR3 is TGTGCCAGTACAGAGTCAGGGGCCAATCAGCCCCAGCATTTT. The chain carries TRBV19 and TRBJ1-5; tentative D call: TRBD1 (6 bases). This CDR3 contains 14 residues. V lost 7 bases and J lost 3, with 13 bases in between. Germline CDR1 and CDR2: LNHDA and SQIVND (reference sequence).